Reported below is one TCR beta chain. This record belongs to a study of T cell responses to AZD1222 COVID-19 vaccine. There are 15 residues in the CDR3. Germline CDR1 and CDR2: MNHNS and SASEGT. The ends were cut back, 3 bases at V and 3 bases at J, with 9 bases in the middle. The assay was immunoSEQ multiplex PCR, and TCRdb's table has in-frame clones only and misses some. The sample contains some 160,000 clones, roughly 93% of which appear only once. This sequence was found in an adult who received the AZD1222 COVID-19 vaccine. The J gene is TRBJ1-6, the V gene TRBV6-1; the D is unclear. The sequences come from peripheral blood, collected 28 days after the second AZD1222 dose. For the CDR3, the DNA is TGTGCCAGCAGTGATGCCGCGATCTATAATTCACCCCTCCACTTT. Residues: CASSDAAIYNSPLHF.